This entry concerns a single T cell receptor beta chain. This sample was included in a study of blood T cell repertoires in COVID-19. Overall study: Before being deemed recovered, Cohort 3 donors had two negative PCRs, clearance, or symptom resolution. PBMCs, B-cell-depleted T cells, or T cells provided the cDNA or gDNA that made up the material.

The germline CDR1 and CDR2 sequences are MNHEY and SMNVEV (reference sequence). Trimming at V came to 5 bases and at J to 12 bases, leaving 7 bases not matched to a gene. This CDR3 region has 12 residues. The age range of participants was about 18 to 95 years, with residence in more than 20 US areas. Clinical histories supplied by participants themselves formed the basis of cohort assignment. Sequencing was performed with immunoSEQ multiplex PCR; in TCRdb, only in-frame clones are kept and a portion is missing. Among roughly 210,000 clones listed, roughly 87% were seen once. Sequenced sample: PBMCs or T cells enriched from blood (not recorded which). The clonotype originates from a man in his thirties or forties in a cohort exposed to, infected with or recovered from COVID-19 (not recorded which). V is TRBV27 and J is TRBJ1-1; TRBD1 matches at 9 bases. CDR3 in DNA: TGTGCCAGCAGTGAATACAGGGGGCAAACTTTCTTT. Protein product: CASSEYRGQTFF.